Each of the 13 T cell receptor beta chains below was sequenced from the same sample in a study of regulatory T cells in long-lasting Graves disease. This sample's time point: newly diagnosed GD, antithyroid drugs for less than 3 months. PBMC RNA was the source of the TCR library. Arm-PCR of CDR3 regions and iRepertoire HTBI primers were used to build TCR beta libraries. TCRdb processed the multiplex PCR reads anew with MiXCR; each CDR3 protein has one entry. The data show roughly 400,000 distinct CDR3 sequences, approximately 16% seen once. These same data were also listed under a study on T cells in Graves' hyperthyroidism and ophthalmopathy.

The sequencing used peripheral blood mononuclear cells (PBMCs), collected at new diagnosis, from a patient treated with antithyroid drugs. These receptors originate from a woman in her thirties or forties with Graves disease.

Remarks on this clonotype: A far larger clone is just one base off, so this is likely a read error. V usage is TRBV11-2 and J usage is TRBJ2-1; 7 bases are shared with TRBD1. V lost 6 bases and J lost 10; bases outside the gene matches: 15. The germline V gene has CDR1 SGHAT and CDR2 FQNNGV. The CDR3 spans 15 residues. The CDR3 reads CASSATRDRTGEQFF. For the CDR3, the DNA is TGTGCCAGCAGTGCTACCCGGGACAGAACTGGGGAGCAGTTCTTC.

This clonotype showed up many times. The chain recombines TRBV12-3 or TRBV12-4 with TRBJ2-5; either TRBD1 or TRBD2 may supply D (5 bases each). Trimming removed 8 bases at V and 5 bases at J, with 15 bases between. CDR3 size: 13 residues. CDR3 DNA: TGTGCCAGCGCTAGCAAATCAGGGGAGACCCAGTACTTC. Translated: CASASKSGETQYF.

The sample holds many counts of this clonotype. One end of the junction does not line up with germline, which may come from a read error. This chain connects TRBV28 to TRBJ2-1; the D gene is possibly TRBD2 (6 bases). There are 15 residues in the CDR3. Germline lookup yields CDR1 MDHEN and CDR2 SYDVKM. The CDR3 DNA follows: TGTGCCAGCAGTCCCCGGCGTAGCGGCTACAATGAGCGGTTCTTC. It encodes CASSPRRSGYNERFF.

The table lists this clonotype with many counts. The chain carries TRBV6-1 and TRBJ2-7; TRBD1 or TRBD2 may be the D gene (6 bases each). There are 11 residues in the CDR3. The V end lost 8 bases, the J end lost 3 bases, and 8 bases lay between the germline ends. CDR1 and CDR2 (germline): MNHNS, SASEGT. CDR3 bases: TGTGCCAGCGGGGGGCTCTACGAGCAGTACTTC. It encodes CASGGLYEQYF.

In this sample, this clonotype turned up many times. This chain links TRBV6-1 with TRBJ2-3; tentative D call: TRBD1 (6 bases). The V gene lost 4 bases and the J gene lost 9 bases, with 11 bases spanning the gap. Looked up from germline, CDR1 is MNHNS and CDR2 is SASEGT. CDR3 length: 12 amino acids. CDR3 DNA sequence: TGTGCCAGCAGTGTTCAGGGGTGGACGCAGTATTTT. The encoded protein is CASSVQGWTQYF.

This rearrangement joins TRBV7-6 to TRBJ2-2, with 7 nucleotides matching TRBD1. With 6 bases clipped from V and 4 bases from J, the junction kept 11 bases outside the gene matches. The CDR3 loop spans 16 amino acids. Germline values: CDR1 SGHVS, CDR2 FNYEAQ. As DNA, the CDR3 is TGTGCCAGCAGGCCGACAGGGATGAAGGGCACCGGGGAGCTGTTTTTT. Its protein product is CASRPTGMKGTGELFF. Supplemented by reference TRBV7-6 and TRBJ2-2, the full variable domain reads GAGVSQSPRYKVTKRGQDVALRCDPISGHVSLYWYRQALGQGPEFLTYFNYEAQQDKSGLPNDRFSAERPEGSISTLTIQRTEQRDSAMYRCASRPTGMKGTGELFFGEGSRLTVL.

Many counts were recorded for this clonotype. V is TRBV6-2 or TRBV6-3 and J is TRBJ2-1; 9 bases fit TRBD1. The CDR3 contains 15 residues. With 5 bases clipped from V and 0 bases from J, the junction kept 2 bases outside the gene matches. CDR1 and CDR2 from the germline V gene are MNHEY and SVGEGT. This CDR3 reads CASSEDRGSYNEQFF. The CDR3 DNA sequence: TGTGCCAGCAGTGAGGACAGGGGCTCCTACAATGAGCAGTTCTTC.

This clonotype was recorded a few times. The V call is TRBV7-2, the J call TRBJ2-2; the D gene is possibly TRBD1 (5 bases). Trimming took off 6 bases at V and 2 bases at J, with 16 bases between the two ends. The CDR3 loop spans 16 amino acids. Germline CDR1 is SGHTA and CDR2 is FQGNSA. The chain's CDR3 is CASSVRARTNTGELFF. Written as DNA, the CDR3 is TGTGCCAGCAGTGTCAGGGCTCGAACTAACACCGGGGAGCTGTTTTTT.

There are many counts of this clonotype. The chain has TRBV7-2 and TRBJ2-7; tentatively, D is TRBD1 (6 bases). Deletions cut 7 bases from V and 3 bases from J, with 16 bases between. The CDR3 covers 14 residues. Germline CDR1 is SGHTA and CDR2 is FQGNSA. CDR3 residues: CASKLGQPYYEQYF. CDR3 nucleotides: TGTGCCAGCAAACTGGGACAACCCTACTACGAGCAGTACTTC.

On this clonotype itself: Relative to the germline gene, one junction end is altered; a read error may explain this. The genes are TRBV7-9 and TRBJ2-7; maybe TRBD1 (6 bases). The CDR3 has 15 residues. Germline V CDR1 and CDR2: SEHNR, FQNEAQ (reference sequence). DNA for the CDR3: TGTGCCGGCAGCTCACAGGGACCGAGCTCCTACGAGCAGTACTTC. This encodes CAGSSQGPSSYEQYF.

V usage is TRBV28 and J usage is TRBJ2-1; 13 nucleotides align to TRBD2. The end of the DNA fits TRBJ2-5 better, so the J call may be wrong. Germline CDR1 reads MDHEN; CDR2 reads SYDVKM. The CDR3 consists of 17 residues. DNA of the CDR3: TGTGCCAGCAGGGGGACTAGCGGGACCCAACTCCAAGAGACCCAGTACTTC. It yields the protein CASRGTSGTQLQETQYF.

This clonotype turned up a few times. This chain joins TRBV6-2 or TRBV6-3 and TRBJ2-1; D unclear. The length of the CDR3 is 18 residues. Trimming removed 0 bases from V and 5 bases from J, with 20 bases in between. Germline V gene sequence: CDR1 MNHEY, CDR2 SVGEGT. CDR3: CASSYSRRDSDRNNEQFF. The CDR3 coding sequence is TGTGCCAGCAGTTACTCGCGGCGTGATTCGGACCGAAACAATGAGCAGTTCTTC.

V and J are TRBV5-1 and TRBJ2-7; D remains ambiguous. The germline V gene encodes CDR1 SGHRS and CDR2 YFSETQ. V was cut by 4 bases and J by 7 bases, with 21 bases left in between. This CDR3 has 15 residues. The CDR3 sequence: CASSPSGQATGEQYF. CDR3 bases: TGCGCCAGCAGCCCCTCTGGTCAGGCTACGGGTGAGCAGTACTTC.